This T cell receptor (beta chain) was documented in a study of cytomegalovirus exposure and HLA in healthy donors. At the level of the study: From HLA-typed donors, an early data release held around 80 million unique TCRs.

Of note for this clone: What it binds is unknown.

Notes on the study in general: Common viral pathogens were later found to be apparently linked to several of the most significant clusters. A few of the chains that were CMV-associated were confirmed in vitro to be specific for CMV antigens.

With 60 Vbeta and 13 Jbeta primers, the PCR was carried out. This table comes from immunoSEQ multiplex PCR, and its TCRdb copy is limited to in-frame clones, with some not included. The sample lists 200,000 or so clones; almost 80% were seen once. The V segment lost 3 bases and the J segment 1 base; nucleotides outside the gene matches: 4. There are 16 residues in the CDR3. The germline CDR1 and CDR2 sequences are MNHEY and SMNVEV (reference sequence). J is TRBJ2-3 and V is TRBV27; 10 bases align to TRBD2. Sequences were obtained from PBMCs. This receptor was taken from a man aged 18 to 29 in good health and CMV-seronegative. The CDR3 loop is CASSFYGTSGTDTQYF. CDR3 bases: TGTGCCAGCAGTTTCTACGGGACTAGCGGCACAGATACGCAGTATTTT.